The sequence of this T cell receptor beta chain was determined in a study of cytotoxic CD8 clonotypes in ibrutinib-treated CLL. Study at large: Outcomes included 24 partial and 2 complete responses; after median approximately six years, 14 stayed remitted and 12 progressed. Findings and limits, study-wide: Age-matched healthy donor levels were exceeded by baseline clonality, which tracked circulating CD8+ T-cell counts. Ibrutinib response saw clonality rise, and progression saw it return toward baseline.

Sequenced by immunoSEQ multiplex PCR; TCRdb stores in-frame clones only, minus some. The sample holds a few hundred thousand clones, roughly 67% seen once. Germline V gene sequence: CDR1 SGDLS, CDR2 YYNGEE. CDR3 length: 13 residues. Trimming took 0 bases from V and 3 from J, leaving 5 bases between them. Worth noting for this clone: Antigen specificity is unknown.

The chain is built from TRBV9 and TRBJ2-3; D ambiguous. The TCR comes from a human donor with chronic lymphocytic leukemia. The specimen was PBMCs, collected after 36 months of ibrutinib treatment. The CDR3 loop reads CASSVVETDTQYF. The CDR3 DNA reads TGTGCCAGCAGCGTAGTAGAGACAGATACGCAGTATTTT. Full variable domain (remainder filled in from reference TRBV9 and TRBJ2-3): DSGVTQTPKHLITATGQRVTLRCSPRSGDLSVYWYQQSLDQGLQFLIQYYNGEERAKGNILERFSAQQFPDLHSELNLSSLELGDSALYFCASSVVETDTQYFGPGTRLTVL.